The entry that follows covers one T cell receptor (beta chain) sequence. The method was immunoSEQ multiplex PCR; TCRdb's version includes in-frame clones alone and lacks a portion of them. This repertoire shows about 130,000 clones, more than 85% found once; its top ten account for under 4.5%. The data are from a study of T cell responses to AZD1222 COVID-19 vaccine. Trimming removed 6 bases from V and 7 bases from J, with 13 bases in between. The CDR3 covers 14 residues. Per germline, CDR1 LGHDT and CDR2 YNNKEL (reference sequence). Sequenced here: peripheral blood, sampled on day 0 of AZD1222 vaccination. The sequence was obtained from an adult in good health. This chain links TRBV3-1 (or the pseudogene TRBV3-2) with TRBJ1-6; a weak D match, TRBD1 (6 bases). The CDR3 is CASRPTGKNSPLHF. DNA of the CDR3: TGTGCCAGCAGACCTACAGGGAAGAATTCACCCCTCCACTTT.